Detailed here is one T cell receptor (beta chain). The target antigen is unknown. Total RNA amounting to 500 ng was the source from which TCR beta cDNA was made with a constant-region primer. Sequencing libraries for TCR beta derived from three nested multiplex PCR rounds that used slightly modified ARM-PCR. The two initial PCR rounds, about 9 cycles each, used TRBV1-TRBV30 forward and C-beta reverse primers. TCRdb reprocessed the multiplex PCR reads via MiXCR and lists one record per CDR3 protein. This table has around 79,000 distinct CDR3 sequences, 69% appearing once. The data stem from a study of tumor-infiltrating lymphocytes in primary liver carcinoma. About the research overall: The patients, men and women alike, were aged 30 to 69 years.

From about 20-30 mg of unsorted bulk tissue, DNA and RNA were co-extracted together. Patients underwent surgical resection for primary liver carcinoma. HBV chronically infected the treatment-naive patients. Germline V CDR1 and CDR2: MNHNS, SASEGT. Trimming took 10 bases from V and 3 from J, leaving 15 bases between them. The CDR3 runs 13 residues. Whole-study results and caveats: Compared with blood, tumor repertoires held significantly more in their top 250 clones.

Sequenced material: tumor-adjacent normal liver tissue. The sequence derives from a man aged 40-49 years with primary liver carcinoma and hepatitis B virus infection. The chain combines TRBV6-1 with TRBJ1-2; D call uncertain. The CDR3: CATFSVVDYGYTF. In DNA, the CDR3 is TGTGCCACATTTTCGGTCGTAGACTATGGCTACACCTTC.